This paragraph reports one T cell receptor beta chain. This record belongs to a study of shared clonotypes between healthy human individuals. Only in-frame clones appear in the TCRdb table, and some are missing; sequencing was by immunoSEQ multiplex PCR. The repertoire consists of about 2.5 million clones, with less than 95% occurring once and the leading ten covering around 0.35%. The sequenced sample consisted of naive CD4+ T cells from PBMCs. Subset: CD45RA+ positively selected. This TCR came from a man aged 18 to 35 in good health. Some clones in this sample may be carry-over from other donors' samples.

The CDR3 nucleotides are TGTGCCAGCAGTGGAGCCGGGACAGGGGGCCCCGAGCAGTACTTC. Its protein product is CASSGAGTGGPEQYF. The chain carries TRBV28 and TRBJ2-7; 12 nucleotides match TRBD1. V gave up 5 bases and J gave up 6 bases; unmatched junction bases: 8. Looked up from germline, CDR1 is MDHEN and CDR2 is SYDVKM. The CDR3 is made up of 15 amino acids.